This T cell receptor (beta chain) comes out of a study of cytotoxic CD8 clonotypes in ibrutinib-treated CLL. In regard to this clone: As yet, its antigen is unknown.

Study outcomes and limitations: Baseline clonality was higher than in age-matched healthy donors and moved in step with circulating CD8+ T-cell counts.

TCRdb's table, derived via immunoSEQ multiplex PCR, lists solely in-frame clones and lacks some. The table has around 150,000 clones, more than 75% seen once. This CDR3 contains 13 residues. V lost 2 bases, J lost 10 bases, and 5 bases stayed unmatched. Germline V gene sequence: CDR1 KGHSH, CDR2 LQKENI. The material was PBMCs, obtained after 12 months of ibrutinib treatment. This clonotype originated in a human donor with chronic lymphocytic leukemia. This chain uses TRBV18 with TRBJ2-1; 7 nucleotides align to TRBD1. CDR3 region: CASSPNRGNEQFF. In DNA, the CDR3 is TGTGCCAGCTCACCAAACAGGGGAAACGAGCAGTTCTTC.